This TCR beta chain was identified in a study of post-analysis software for immune sequencing data (dated by TCRdb to 2014 to 2015). Study-wide context: Relapsing-remitting, secondary progressive and progressive-relapsing multiple sclerosis were recorded as disease courses, and subtype annotation was lacking for some patients. The patient repertoires were compared against 10 to 12 previously published healthy control repertoires obtained from donors aged about 6 to 27 years. A subset of samples was prepared in parallel using single-end sample barcoding, then pooled and co-amplified after Illumina adapter ligation. Study-level results and caveats: Four to six TRBV segments, including TRBV5-6, TRBV5-1 and TRBV20-1, were significantly more frequent in patients than controls. Direct clustering with F measure revealed strong co-clustering of samples prepared in the same batch, which led to a batch-effect correction. The control group was slightly older than the multiple sclerosis patient group. Compared with controls, multiple sclerosis patients had significantly lower normalized Chao1 diversity, a finding suggesting substantial peripheral T-cell clonal expansion.

Libraries were constructed by PCR. Sequenced using an Illumina HiSeq 2500. To reduce PCR and sequencing biases, unique molecular identifiers were incorporated into the TCR beta cDNA libraries. Every 1 to 10 million input T cells yielded 500,000 or so cDNA molecules, meaning each molecule approximated one T cell. The same protocol used for the earlier healthy control dataset was applied to prepare and sequence the patient libraries. Samples belonging to the same batch were prepared together, multiplexed and sequenced on a shared HiSeq lane. In the original analysis: Raw barcoded reads were processed with MIGEC, discarding single-read molecular identifier groups before consensus assembly and CDR3 extraction. Clonotype tables were post-analysed with VDJtools, normalizing diversity by down-sampling all datasets to the smallest sample size. In repertoire overlap clustering, CDR3 amino acid sequences, but not nucleotide sequences, were matched to correct batch-related cross-sample contamination. TCRdb cleaned the public reads at Q25 with fastp, built clones with MiXCR and kept in-frame beta chains. Every entry covers one CDR3 protein and lists the most common genes and DNA from its rows. The authors' filters were not applied to this entry. Across this sample there are about 460,000 distinct CDR3 sequences, with less than 45% seen only once. Around an eighth of the sample is taken by the ten largest.

A remark on this clonotype: Its binding antigen is unknown. No base quality values were provided; no much bigger clone lies one nucleotide off.

TCR beta repertoires were profiled from peripheral blood of 13 young patients with multiple sclerosis to demonstrate the VDJtools post-analysis software. Multiple sclerosis patients were children and adolescents aged roughly 6 to 15 years. The germline V gene yields KGHDR for CDR1 and SFDVKD for CDR2. V lost 7 bases and J lost 0 bases, and the count of bases not matched to a germline gene is 6. The CDR3 contains 15 residues, cysteine and phenylalanine counted. The retained sequence is limited to the CDR3, 45 bases, with the frame set at the first base. This sequence was found in a girl aged 5-17 years with multiple sclerosis. Sequencing was carried out using blood. Rearrangement joined TRBV24-1 to TRBJ2-3; the junction holds 7 bases that match TRBD1. CDR3 loop: CATRAGTASTDTQYF. Here is the DNA: TGTGCCACCAGGGCAGGGACAGCTAGCACAGATACGCAGTATTTT.